One sample yielded the 23 T cell receptor beta chains listed below, sequenced in a study of OX40 agonist ivuxolimab in advanced cancers. Library preparation employed the immunoSEQ multiplex PCR assay. TCRdb carries this immuneACCESS record with in-frame sequences only. Its versions omit some clonotypes, under half of them owing to an unresolved V gene in the studies checked, with the rest unexplained. This sample is represented by 50,000 to 60,000 clones; about nine tenths of them were singletons. In total, the top ten clones hold approximately 1% of the sample. The material sequenced was CD4+ or CD8+ T cells sorted from blood, taken in a trial of the OX40 agonist ivuxolimab. The receptors come from an adult with an advanced solid tumor such as melanoma, head and neck, liver or kidney cancer.

V gene TRBV10-3 combines with J gene TRBJ2-2, with 8 bases fitting TRBD1. The germline V gene has CDR1 ENHRY and CDR2 SYGVKD. The CDR3 runs to 14 residues. The V segment lost 6 bases and the J segment 1 base; nucleotides outside the gene matches: 1. The CDR3, as DNA: TGTGCCATCAGGACAGGGGTGAACACCGGGGAGCTGTTTTTT. Translation gives CAIRTGVNTGELFF.

Concerning this clone itself: Other nucleotide sequences from this sample produce the same CDR3. V is TRBV27 and J is TRBJ2-5; no clear D gene. This CDR3 is 14 amino acids long. The ends were cut back, 0 bases at V and 2 bases at J, with 7 bases in the middle. The germline V gene encodes CDR1 MNHEY and CDR2 SMNVEV (reference sequence). The CDR3: CASSLSPAQETQYF. Written as DNA, the CDR3 is TGTGCCAGCAGTTTATCTCCAGCTCAAGAGACCCAGTACTTC.

The J gene is TRBJ1-4, the V gene TRBV2; D gene unclear. V dropped 3 bases and J dropped 4 bases, with 9 bases sitting between them. Germline V gene sequence: CDR1 SNHLY, CDR2 FYNNEI. The CDR3 runs 14 residues. Here the CDR3 reads CASSDQLYNEKLFF. The DNA of the CDR3 is TGTGCCAGCAGTGACCAGTTATATAATGAAAAACTGTTTTTT.

This chain connects TRBV29-1 to TRBJ1-1; TRBD1 agrees at 7 bases. CDR1 SQVTM and CDR2 ANQGSEA come from the germline V gene. This CDR3 region has 13 residues. The ends lost 8 bases at V and 0 bases at J; junction bases unmatched: 6. Here the CDR3 reads CSSNRGLNTEAFF. CDR3 in DNA: TGCAGCTCGAACAGGGGCCTGAACACTGAAGCTTTCTTT.

Of note for this clone: A read error may produce the germline difference seen at one junction end. The chain links TRBV7-3 to TRBJ2-7; 10 bases agree with TRBD2. Germline CDR1 is SGHTA and CDR2 is FQGTGA. The CDR3 runs 15 residues. DNA of the CDR3: TGTGCCAGCAGCATAACTAGCGGGGAAAATTACGAGCAGTACTTC. Translating gives CASSITSGENYEQYF.

This clone has only a few counts. The rearrangement uses TRBV28 and TRBJ1-4; possibly TRBD1 for D (6 bases). Germline-derived CDR1 and CDR2 are MDHEN and SYDVKM. Trimming pared 8 bases from V and 4 bases from J, leaving 14 bases between. This CDR3 contains 14 residues. This chain's CDR3 is CASSKIGGNEKLFF. Here the CDR3 DNA reads TGTGCCAGCTCGAAGATAGGGGGTAATGAAAAACTGTTTTTT.

The chain uses TRBV7-8 and TRBJ2-7; D perhaps matches TRBD2 (5 bases). Trimming removed 2 bases from V and 5 bases from J, with 10 bases in between. There are 13 residues in the CDR3. The V gene's germline CDR1 is SGHVS and CDR2 FQNEAQ. For the CDR3, the DNA is TGTGCCAGCAGCTTATCGGGGAACCACGAGCAGTACTTC. Its protein is CASSLSGNHEQYF.

The CDR3 bases are TGCAGCGTTGTTAGCCAGGCCTCCTACGAGCAGTACTTC. Its translation is CSVVSQASYEQYF. The V call is TRBV29-1, the J call TRBJ2-7; D is ambiguous. Trimming removed 4 bases from V and 0 bases from J, with 10 bases in between. There are 13 residues in the CDR3. Germline assignment: CDR1 SQVTM and CDR2 ANQGSEA.

V is TRBV5-1 and J is TRBJ1-3; no reliable D call. Germline values: CDR1 SGHRS, CDR2 YFSETQ. Trimming removed 0 bases at V and 2 bases at J, with 6 bases between. The CDR3 extends over 14 amino acids. The CDR3 sequence: CASSLGSPGNTIYF. In DNA, the CDR3 is TGCGCCAGCAGCTTGGGGAGTCCTGGAAACACCATATATTTT.

This clone was seen more than once but under ten times. CDR3 amino acids: CALSRDGYTIYF. The CDR3 DNA follows: TGTGCCTTAAGTCGCGACGGGTACACCATATATTTT. The chain links TRBV30 to TRBJ1-3, with no clear D. The V end lost 7 bases, the J end lost 8 bases, and 15 bases lay between the germline ends. Looked up from germline, CDR1 is GTSNPN and CDR2 is SVGIG (reference sequence). This CDR3 is built from 12 residues.

This clone appeared once. This chain joins TRBV28 and TRBJ1-5; tentatively, D is TRBD1 (5 bases). This CDR3 has 13 residues. V was clipped by 6 bases and J by 5 bases, with 11 bases between them. Germline V gene lookup returns CDR1 MDHEN and CDR2 SYDVKM. CDR3 in DNA: TGTGCCAGCAGAACGGGACCATATCAGCCCCAGCATTTT. It codes for CASRTGPYQPQHF.

CDR3 sequence: CASSLAGAYNEQFF. The CDR3 nucleotides are TGTGCCAGCAGCTTAGCGGGGGCCTACAATGAGCAGTTCTTC. The V gene is TRBV7-9, the J gene TRBJ2-1; D possibly uses TRBD1 or TRBD2 (5 bases each). Deletions cut 0 bases from V and 2 bases from J, with 5 bases between. In germline, CDR1 is SEHNR, CDR2 FQNEAQ (reference sequence). The CDR3 is 14 amino acids.

This chain joins TRBV10-3 and TRBJ1-1; TRBD1 might be the D (6 bases). Per germline, CDR1 ENHRY and CDR2 SYGVKD. The CDR3 spans 14 residues. The V gene lost 8 bases and the J gene lost 3 bases, with 16 bases spanning the gap. CDR3 protein: CAIGEQGEDTEAFF. DNA of the CDR3: TGTGCCATCGGGGAACAGGGAGAGGACACTGAAGCTTTCTTT.

This clone was seen once. The chain links TRBV7-9 to TRBJ2-1; 11 positions agree with TRBD1. J was trimmed by 10 bases and V by 5 bases; bases with no gene match: 7. This CDR3 is built from 14 residues. Germline lookup yields CDR1 SEHNR and CDR2 FQNEAQ (reference sequence). CDR3 DNA: TGTGCCAGCAGCACCGGACAGGGGGCTGTAGAGCAGTTCTTC. Translation: CASSTGQGAVEQFF.

The chain uses TRBV9 and TRBJ1-1, with D tentatively TRBD1 (6 bases). Germline CDR1 reads SGDLS; CDR2 reads YYNGEE. V was shortened by 0 bases and J by 7 bases, with 19 bases between the two germline ends. CDR3 length equals 16 residues. The CDR3 sequence: CASSVASDQTGLEAFF. CDR3 DNA: TGTGCCAGCAGCGTAGCGTCGGATCAGACAGGACTTGAAGCTTTCTTT.

J is TRBJ1-5 and V is TRBV6-6; TRBD1 aligns across 9 bases. Germline V lookup: CDR1 MNHNY, CDR2 SVGAGI (reference sequence). Germline trimming cut 9 bases from V and 5 bases from J; bases unmatched to any gene: 5. This CDR3 is 13 amino acids long. Here the CDR3 reads CARSRDRDQPQHF. The CDR3 coding sequence is TGTGCCAGGAGCCGGGACAGGGATCAGCCCCAGCATTTT.

This sequence joins TRBV7-3 and TRBJ2-3; D not resolved. Between the trimmed V and J ends, which lost 5 bases and 1 base, there was a span of 10 bases. In germline, CDR1 is SGHTA, CDR2 FQGTGA. The CDR3 spans 14 residues. The CDR3 loop reads CASSPGLRTDTQYF. The CDR3 coding sequence is TGTGCCAGCAGCCCTGGGCTCCGCACAGATACGCAGTATTTT.

The chain is built from TRBV7-2 and TRBJ2-2, with 7 bases that match TRBD2. CDR3 length equals 16 residues. The junction had 7 bases not matched to a gene; V was cut back by 5 bases and J by 1 base. In germline, CDR1 is SGHTA, CDR2 FQGNSA. The chain's CDR3 is CASSLSSGENTGELFF. CDR3 DNA sequence: TGTGCCAGCAGCCTGTCTAGCGGAGAGAACACCGGGGAGCTGTTTTTT.

The CDR3, as DNA: TGTGCCAGCAGCGTAGCGGGAGGGAACTACGAGCAGTACTTC. Its protein product is CASSVAGGNYEQYF. V and J are TRBV9 and TRBJ2-7; 8 nucleotides align to TRBD2. The CDR3 runs to 14 residues. Per germline, CDR1 SGDLS and CDR2 YYNGEE. Trimming at V came to 0 bases and at J to 3 bases, leaving 2 bases not matched to a gene.

The rearrangement links TRBV28 to TRBJ2-6; no clear D. V was clipped by 6 bases and J by 4 bases, with 10 bases between them. In germline, CDR1 is MDHEN, CDR2 SYDVKM. The CDR3 sequence is 14 residues long. CDR3 loop: CASRQTAGANVLTF. CDR3 sequence (DNA): TGTGCCAGCAGGCAGACTGCGGGGGCCAACGTCCTGACTTTC.

The V gene is TRBV4-1, the J gene TRBJ2-2; 16 bases align to TRBD2. Trimming removed 4 bases from V and 7 bases from J; junction bases left unmatched: 12. The CDR3 contains 19 residues. The germline V gene encodes CDR1 MGHRA and CDR2 YSYEKL. The chain's CDR3 is CASSPGGLAGGLSFGELFF. CDR3 DNA: TGCGCCAGCAGCCCGGGGGGACTAGCGGGAGGGCTTTCTTTCGGGGAGCTGTTTTTT.

CDR3 nucleotides: TGTGCCAGTAGTATTGGGGATAGCGACACAGATACGCAGTATTTT. Amino acid sequence: CASSIGDSDTDTQYF. The rearrangement joins TRBV19 to TRBJ2-3, with D perhaps TRBD2 (5 bases). Germline CDR1 is LNHDA and CDR2 is SQIVND (reference sequence). The V end was cut by 3 bases, the J end by 2 bases, with 12 bases between. The CDR3 loop spans 15 amino acids.

The chain employs TRBV5-6 and TRBJ1-5; 10 positions match TRBD1. The CDR3 length is 14 residues. Unmatched junction bases numbered 2, after V lost 3 bases and J lost 5 bases. Germline CDR1 and CDR2: SGHDT and YYEEEE. The CDR3 nucleotides read TGTGCCAGCAGCTACGGACAGGGGGATCAGCCCCAGCATTTT. This codes for CASSYGQGDQPQHF.